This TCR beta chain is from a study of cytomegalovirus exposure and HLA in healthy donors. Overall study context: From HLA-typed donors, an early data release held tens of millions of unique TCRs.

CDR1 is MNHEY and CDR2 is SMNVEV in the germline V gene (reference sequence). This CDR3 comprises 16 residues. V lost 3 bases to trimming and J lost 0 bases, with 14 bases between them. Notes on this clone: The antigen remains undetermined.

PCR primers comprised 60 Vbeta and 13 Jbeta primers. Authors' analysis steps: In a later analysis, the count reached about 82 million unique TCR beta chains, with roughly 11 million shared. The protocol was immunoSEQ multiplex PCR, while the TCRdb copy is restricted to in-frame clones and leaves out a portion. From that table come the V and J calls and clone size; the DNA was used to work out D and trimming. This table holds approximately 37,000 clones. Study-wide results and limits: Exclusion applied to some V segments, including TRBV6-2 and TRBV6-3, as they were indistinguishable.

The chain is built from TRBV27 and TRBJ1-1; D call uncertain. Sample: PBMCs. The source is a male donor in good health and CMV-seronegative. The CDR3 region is CASSFLAAGMNTEAFF. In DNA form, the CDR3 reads TGTGCCAGCAGTTTTCTCGCTGCGGGGATGAACACTGAAGCTTTCTTT.